This T cell receptor (beta chain) was recovered during a study of blood T cell repertoires in COVID-19. Study context: Material from acute and convalescent COVID-19 was sourced from the United States, Italy and Spain. The cDNA or gDNA used as material had been derived from T cells, B-cell-depleted T cells, or PBMCs.

The CDR3 runs 14 residues. CDR1 is MGHRA, CDR2 YSYEKL, per germline. Trimming took off 1 base at V and 6 bases at J, with 9 bases between the two ends. The data were produced by immunoSEQ multiplex PCR, yet TCRdb's version contains in-frame clones alone and is incomplete. The sample has 200,000 to 300,000 clones; just under 90% are singletons. The sample taken for sequencing was peripheral blood. The TCR sequence derives from a woman in her thirties or forties with acute or convalescent COVID-19. The rearrangement joins TRBV4-1 to TRBJ2-2, with a weak D call TRBD1 (6 bases). CDR3 bases: TGCGCCAGCAGCCAAGGATCAGGGGCCGGGGAGCTGTTTTTT. Translating it yields CASSQGSGAGELFF.